The TCR beta chain under discussion was sequenced for a study of T cell responses to AZD1222 COVID-19 vaccine. The method was immunoSEQ multiplex PCR; TCRdb's version includes in-frame clones alone and lacks a portion of them. The sample records under 200,000 clones, roughly 92% being singletons. About this clone itself: Its antigen is not identified.

The V gene lost 1 base and the J gene lost 5 bases, with 11 bases spanning the gap. Germline CDR1 is MNHEY and CDR2 is SMNVEV (reference sequence). The length of the CDR3 is 14 residues. Study-wide points: Donors, mostly white British, included more females; clonal diversity was possibly underestimated.

Specimen: peripheral blood, collected 28 days after the second dose of the MenACWY control vaccine. The chain links TRBV27 to TRBJ2-5, with D perhaps matching TRBD2 (5 bases). This receptor was identified in an adult who received the MenACWY meningococcal vaccine as a control. The CDR3 bases are TGTGCCAGCAGTTTATGGGGTAGCGCGGAGACCCAGTACTTC. Translation gives CASSLWGSAETQYF.